This T cell receptor (beta chain) emerged from a study of CD8+CD57+ T cells in acquired aplastic anemia. Study background: Quantities of DNA derived from sorted CD4+ and CD8+ cells averaged approximately 3 ug. Findings and caveats of the study: Any difference that existed in CD8+ Simpson's diversity between patients and controls was not significant. Found in both controls and patients were around 31 CD8+ CDR3 sequences.

The CDR3 extends over 13 amino acids. V lost 5 bases and J lost 1, with 10 bases in between. The V gene's germline CDR1 is SQVTM and CDR2 ANQGSEA. This clonotype has at least ten counts. Antigen unknown. Genomic DNA served as template for TCR beta VDJ and CDR3 profiling. TCRdb reprocessed the reads with MiXCR, giving one entry per CDR3 protein. The sample has some 410,000 distinct CDR3 sequences; 65% to 80% are singletons. The sequencing input was sorted CD4+, CD8+, or CD8+CD57+ T cells (not recorded which) from PBMCs. V and J are TRBV29-1 and TRBJ2-3; D possibly corresponds to TRBD1 (6 bases). The clonotype comes from a human donor in good health, serving as a control. This chain's CDR3 is CSVNAGGTDTQYF. The CDR3 DNA reads TGCAGCGTTAATGCAGGGGGCACAGATACGCAGTATTTT.